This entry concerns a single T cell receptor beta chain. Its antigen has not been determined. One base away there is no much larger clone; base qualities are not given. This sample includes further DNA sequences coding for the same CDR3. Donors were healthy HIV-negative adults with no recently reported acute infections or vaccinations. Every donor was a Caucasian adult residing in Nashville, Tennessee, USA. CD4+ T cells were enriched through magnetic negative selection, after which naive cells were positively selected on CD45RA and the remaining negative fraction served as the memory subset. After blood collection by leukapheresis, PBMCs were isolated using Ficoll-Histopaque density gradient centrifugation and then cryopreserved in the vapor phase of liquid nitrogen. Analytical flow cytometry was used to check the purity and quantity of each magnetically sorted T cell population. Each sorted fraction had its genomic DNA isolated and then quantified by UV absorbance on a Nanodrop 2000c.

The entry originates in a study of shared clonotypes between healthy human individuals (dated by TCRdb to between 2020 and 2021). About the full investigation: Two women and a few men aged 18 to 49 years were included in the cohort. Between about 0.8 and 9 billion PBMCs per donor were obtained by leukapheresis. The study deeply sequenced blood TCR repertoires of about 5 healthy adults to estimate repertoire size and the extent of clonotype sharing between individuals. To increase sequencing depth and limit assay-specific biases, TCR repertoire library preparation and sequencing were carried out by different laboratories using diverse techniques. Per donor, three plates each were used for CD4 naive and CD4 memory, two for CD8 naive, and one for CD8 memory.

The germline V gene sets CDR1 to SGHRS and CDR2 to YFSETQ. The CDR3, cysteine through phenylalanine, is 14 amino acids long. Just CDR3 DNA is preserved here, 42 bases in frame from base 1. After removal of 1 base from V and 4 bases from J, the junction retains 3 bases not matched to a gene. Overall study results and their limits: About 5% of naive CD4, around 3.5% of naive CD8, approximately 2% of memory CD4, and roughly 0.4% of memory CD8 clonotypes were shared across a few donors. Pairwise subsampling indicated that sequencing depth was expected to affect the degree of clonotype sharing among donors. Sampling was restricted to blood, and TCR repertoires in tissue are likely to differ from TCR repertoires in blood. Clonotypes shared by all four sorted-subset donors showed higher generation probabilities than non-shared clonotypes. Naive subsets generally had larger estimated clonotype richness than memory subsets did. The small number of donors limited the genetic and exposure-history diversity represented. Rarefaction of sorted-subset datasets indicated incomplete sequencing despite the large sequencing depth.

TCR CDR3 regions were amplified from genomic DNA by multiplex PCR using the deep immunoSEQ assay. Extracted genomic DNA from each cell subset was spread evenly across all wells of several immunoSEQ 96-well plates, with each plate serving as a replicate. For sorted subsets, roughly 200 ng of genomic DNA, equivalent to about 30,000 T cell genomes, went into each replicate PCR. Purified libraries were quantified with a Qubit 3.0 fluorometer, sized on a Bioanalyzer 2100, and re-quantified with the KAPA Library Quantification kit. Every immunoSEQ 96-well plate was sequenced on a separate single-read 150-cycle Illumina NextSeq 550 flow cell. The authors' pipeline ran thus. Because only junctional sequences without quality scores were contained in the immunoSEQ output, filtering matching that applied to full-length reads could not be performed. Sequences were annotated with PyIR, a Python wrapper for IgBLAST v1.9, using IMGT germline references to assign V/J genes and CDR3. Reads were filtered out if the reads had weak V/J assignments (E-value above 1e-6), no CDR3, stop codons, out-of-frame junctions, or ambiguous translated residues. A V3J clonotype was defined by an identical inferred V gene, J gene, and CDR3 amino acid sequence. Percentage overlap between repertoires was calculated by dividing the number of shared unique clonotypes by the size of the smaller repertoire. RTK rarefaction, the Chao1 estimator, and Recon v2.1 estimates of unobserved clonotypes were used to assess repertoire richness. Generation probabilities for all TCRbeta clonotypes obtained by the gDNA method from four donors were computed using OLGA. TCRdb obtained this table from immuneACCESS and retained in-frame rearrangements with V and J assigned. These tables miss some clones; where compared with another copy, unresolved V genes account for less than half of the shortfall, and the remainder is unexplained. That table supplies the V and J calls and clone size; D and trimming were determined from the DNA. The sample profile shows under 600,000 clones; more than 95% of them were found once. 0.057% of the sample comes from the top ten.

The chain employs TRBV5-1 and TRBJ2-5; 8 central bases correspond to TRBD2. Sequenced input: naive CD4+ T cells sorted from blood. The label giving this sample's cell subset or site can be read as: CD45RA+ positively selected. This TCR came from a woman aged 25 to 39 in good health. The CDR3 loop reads CASSLWLAGETQYF. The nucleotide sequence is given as TGCGCCAGCAGCTTGTGGCTAGCGGGAGAGACCCAGTACTTC. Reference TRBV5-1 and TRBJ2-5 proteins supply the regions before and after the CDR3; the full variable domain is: KAGVTQTPRYLIKTRGQQVTLSCSPISGHRSVSWYQQTPGQGLQFLFEYFSETQRNKGNFPGRFSGRQFSNSRSEMNVSTLELGDSALYLCASSLWLAGETQYFGPGTRLLVL.